A selection of T cell receptor beta chains follows, all from one sample in a study of shared clonotypes between healthy human individuals. Generated by immunoSEQ multiplex PCR, the TCRdb table keeps only in-frame clones and is missing some. This table holds about 2.2 million clones, 93% found once. The source material was naive CD8+ T cells from PBMCs. The receptors derive from a man in his late teens or twenties in good health. Some clones in this sample may be carry-over from other donors' samples. Each CDR3 is given with its conserved first and last residue. The D gene is left open where the match is weak. The size field is filled for only some rows; it gives once, few, many or a size class.

j_gene	d_gene	v_gene	abundance	CDR3aa	CDR3nt
TRBJ2-7	-	TRBV19	once	CASSPGLVYEQYF	TGTGCCAGCAGTCCGGGGCTCGTCTACGAGCAGTACTTC
TRBJ1-1	-	TRBV25-1	-	CASSGLATRTEAFF	TGTGCCAGCAGTGGACTCGCAACGCGGACTGAAGCTTTCTTT
TRBJ2-1	-	TRBV28	-	CASSSSTLISSYNEQFF	-
TRBJ2-7	-	TRBV27	-	CASSFGSRYEQYF	TGTGCCAGCAGTTTCGGGAGTCGGTACGAGCAGTACTTC
TRBJ2-7	-	TRBV5-1	-	CASSPTSSYEQYF	TGCGCCAGCAGCCCCACGAGCTCCTACGAGCAGTACTTC
TRBJ2-5	TRBD1	TRBV28	-	CASSPALTGWHQETQYF	TGTGCCAGCAGTCCAGCTTTGACAGGGTGGCACCAAGAGACCCAGTACTTC
TRBJ1-2	-	TRBV5-1	-	CASSLDRAAANYGYTF	TGCGCCAGCAGCTTGGATCGGGCAGCAGCTAACTATGGCTACACCTTC
TRBJ2-1	TRBD1	TRBV7-6	-	CASSLTRTGGNEQFF	TGTGCCAGCAGCCTTACTAGGACAGGCGGCAATGAGCAGTTCTTC
TRBJ1-1	TRBD1	TRBV27	-	CASSRQRRDSLYTEAFF	TGTGCCAGCAGTCGACAACGCCGGGACAGCCTTTACACTGAAGCTTTCTTT
TRBJ2-7	-	TRBV18	-	CASSPPSSYEQYF	TGTGCCAGCTCACCACCTTCCTCCTACGAGCAGTACTTC
TRBJ2-5	-	TRBV4-3	-	CASSQGVRPGETQYF	TGCGCCAGCAGCCAAGGGGTCAGGCCGGGAGAGACCCAGTACTTC
TRBJ2-7	-	TRBV29-1	once	CSVVLAGRSYEQYF	TGCAGCGTTGTTTTGGCGGGACGTTCCTACGAGCAGTACTTC
TRBJ2-7	TRBD1	TRBV9	-	CASSPRQGASYEQYF	TGTGCCAGCAGCCCCAGACAGGGGGCTTCCTACGAGCAGTACTTC
TRBJ1-4	-	TRBV19	-	CAGHWEGEKLFF	TGTGCCGGGCACTGGGAGGGTGAAAAACTGTTTTTT
TRBJ1-1	-	TRBV7-2	-	CASSSRKRELEAFF	TGTGCCAGCAGCTCGAGGAAAAGAGAGCTTGAAGCTTTCTTT
TRBJ1-2	-	TRBV2	few	CARSRDTDYGYTF	TGTGCCAGGTCGCGGGACACAGACTATGGCTACACCTTC
TRBJ1-5	-	TRBV4-1	-	CASSQVVKEGVGQPQHF	TGCGCCAGCAGCCAAGTTGTCAAGGAGGGTGTTGGACAGCCCCAGCATTTT
TRBJ1-1	TRBD1	TRBV27	-	CASSPIPGTGIMNTEAFF	TGTGCCAGCAGTCCAATACCCGGGACAGGGATTATGAACACTGAAGCTTTCTTT
TRBJ1-2	-	TRBV7-9	-	CASSYTGTELYGYTF	TGTGCCAGCAGCTATACAGGGACCGAGCTCTATGGCTACACCTTC
TRBJ2-7	-	TRBV11-2	-	CASSFIKLTTYEQYF	TGTGCCAGCAGCTTTATTAAGCTGACGACCTACGAGCAGTACTTC
TRBJ2-3	-	TRBV5-6	-	CASSFGDTQYF	TGTGCCAGCAGCTTTGGTGATACGCAGTATTTT
TRBJ2-7	TRBD1	TRBV5-4	-	CASSSGTESSYEQYF	TGTGCCAGCAGCTCCGGGACAGAGAGCTCCTACGAGCAGTACTTC
TRBJ2-7	-	TRBV30	once	CAWDSTSYEQYF	TGTGCCTGGGATTCGACTTCCTACGAGCAGTACTTC
TRBJ1-4	-	TRBV19	-	CATRGFNEKLFF	TGTGCCACGCGAGGGTTCAATGAAAAACTGTTTTTT
TRBJ2-1	TRBD2	TRBV9	-	CASSLAGETYNEQFF	TGTGCCAGCAGCTTAGCGGGGGAAACCTACAATGAGCAGTTCTTC
TRBJ1-3	-	TRBV4-1	-	CASSLIGGSGNTIYF	TGCGCCAGCAGCCTAATTGGCGGATCTGGAAACACCATATATTTT
TRBJ2-4	TRBD1	TRBV28	-	CASSLLTRQGNIQYF	TGTGCCAGCAGTTTGCTAACCCGACAGGGAAACATTCAGTACTTC
TRBJ2-1	-	TRBV27	-	CASSLGLSYEQFF	TGTGCCAGCAGTTTGGGGTTATCATATGAGCAGTTCTTC
TRBJ1-1	-	TRBV28	-	CASSPAGEGTEAFF	TGTGCCAGCAGCCCCGCCGGGGAGGGCACTGAAGCTTTCTTT
TRBJ2-5	-	TRBV25-1	-	CASSEFSSIQETQYF	TGTGCCAGCAGTGAATTTTCCAGTATCCAAGAGACCCAGTACTTC
TRBJ2-1	-	TRBV4-3	-	CASSQDRLNEQFF	TGCGCCAGCAGCCAAGACCGATTGAATGAGCAGTTCTTC
TRBJ2-1	TRBD2	TRBV11-2	-	CASSTKGAGGWYEQFF	TGTGCCAGCAGCACCAAGGGAGCGGGAGGGTGGTATGAGCAGTTCTTC